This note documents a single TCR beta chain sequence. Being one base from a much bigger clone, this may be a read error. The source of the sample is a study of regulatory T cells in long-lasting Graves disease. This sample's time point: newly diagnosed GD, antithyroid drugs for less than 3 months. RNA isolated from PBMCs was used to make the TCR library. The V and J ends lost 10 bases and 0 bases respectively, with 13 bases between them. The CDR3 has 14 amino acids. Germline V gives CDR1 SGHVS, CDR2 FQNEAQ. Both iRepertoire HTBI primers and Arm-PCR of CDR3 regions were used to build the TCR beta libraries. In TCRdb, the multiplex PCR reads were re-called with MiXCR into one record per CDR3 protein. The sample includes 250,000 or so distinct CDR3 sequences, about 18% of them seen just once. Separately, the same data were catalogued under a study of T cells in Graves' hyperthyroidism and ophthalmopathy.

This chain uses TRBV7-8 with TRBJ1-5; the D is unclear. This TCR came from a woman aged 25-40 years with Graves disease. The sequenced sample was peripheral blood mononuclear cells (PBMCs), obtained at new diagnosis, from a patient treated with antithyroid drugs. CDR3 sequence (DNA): TGTGCCAACAGTCGGATGCTTAGCAATCAGCCCCAGCATTTT. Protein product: CANSRMLSNQPQHF.